This entry concerns a single T cell receptor beta chain. The antigen is not known. The sample belongs to a study of shared clonotypes between healthy human individuals. Overall study results and limits: Shared clonotypes across all four donors exceeded non-shared ones in generation probability. What naive subsets generally showed was a larger estimated richness than memory subsets showed.

The protocol was immunoSEQ multiplex PCR, while the TCRdb copy is restricted to in-frame clones and leaves out a portion. The profile shows approximately 1,000,000 clones, about 80% of them singletons. Sequencing used memory CD4+ T cells from PBMCs. Regarding subset: CD45RA-negative fraction. The source of this sequence is a man aged 18 to 35 in good health. Some clones in this sample may be carry-over from other donors' samples.

As DNA, the CDR3 is TGTGCCAGCAAGACGGTGAACACTGAAGCTTTCTTT. This gives the protein CASKTVNTEAFF. The J gene is TRBJ1-1, the V gene TRBV18; D uncertain. Trimming stripped 8 bases from V and 0 bases from J, with 7 bases between. The V gene's germline CDR1 is KGHSH and CDR2 LQKENI. There are 12 residues in the CDR3.